This TCR beta chain comes out of a study of T cell repertoires in cytomegalovirus infection (dated by TCRdb to between 2018 and 2021). Concerning the study at large: The peptide stimulations were aimed at well-studied HLA-B-restricted epitopes as well as recently identified HLA-C-restricted CMV epitopes, whose presentation resists viral immunomodulation. Because public TCR beta signatures pointed to carriage of CMV infection together with the matching HLA type, the HLA type of each donor mattered for the analysis.

This clonotype came up a few times. The target of this receptor is not known. No base-level quality is on record; no much larger clone is a single base apart. For sequencing, an Illumina HiSeq 1500 was employed. TCRdb reran the public reads through fastp at Q25 and MiXCR, keeping productive beta chains. Every distinct CDR3 protein forms one entry, paired with its most common genes and DNA. A total of fewer than 1,000,000 distinct CDR3 sequences appear in this sample, around 30% of them only once. The ten largest clones capture about an eighth of the sample. The treatment or condition label here, explained by the study, means: in vitro stimulation with specific CMV peptide epitopes to enrich CMV-specific T cells. Including cysteine and phenylalanine, the CDR3 has 14 amino acids. Only the CDR3 DNA is retained, 42 bases long and in frame from the first base. Between the V and J ends, shortened by 2 bases and 1 base respectively, the junction contains 12 bases. The CDR1 and CDR2 encoded by the germline V gene are SQVTM and ANQGSEA.

Overall results and qualifications from the work: In both this cohort and an independent roughly 400-donor cohort, the cumulative frequency of public TCR beta family members distinguished carriers of CMV infection plus the relevant HLA type. The ex vivo response was dominated by HLA-C-restricted CMV-specific TCR beta clonotypes, and the single most frequent clonotype in two of eight donors was supplied by these HLA-C-restricted clonotypes.

The sequence was collected from a human donor in good health (CMV status not recorded). Some clones in this sample may be carry-over from other donors' samples. This material consisted of cultured CD8+ T cells from PBMCs, taken from culture after CMV antigen stimulation. The chain is made from TRBV29-1 and TRBJ2-7; TRBD1 is a possible D gene, resting on 6 matching bases. The bases are TGCAGCGTTGAACTCCCAGGGGTATCCTACGAGCAGTACTTC. This is translated as CSVELPGVSYEQYF.